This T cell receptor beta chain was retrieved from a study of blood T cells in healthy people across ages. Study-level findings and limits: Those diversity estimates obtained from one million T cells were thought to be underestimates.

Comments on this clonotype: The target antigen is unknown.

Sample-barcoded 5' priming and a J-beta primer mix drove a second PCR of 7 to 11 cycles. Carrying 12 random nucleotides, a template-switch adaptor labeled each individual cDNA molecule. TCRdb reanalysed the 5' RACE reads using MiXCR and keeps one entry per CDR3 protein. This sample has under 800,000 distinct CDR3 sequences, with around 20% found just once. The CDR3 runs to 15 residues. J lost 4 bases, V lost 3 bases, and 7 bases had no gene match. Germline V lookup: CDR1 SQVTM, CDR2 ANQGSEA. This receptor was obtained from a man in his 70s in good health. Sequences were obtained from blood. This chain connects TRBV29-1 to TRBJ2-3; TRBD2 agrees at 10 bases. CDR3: CSVDGAGGGPDTQYF. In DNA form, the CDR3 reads TGCAGCGTTGATGGAGCGGGAGGGGGGCCAGATACGCAGTATTTT.